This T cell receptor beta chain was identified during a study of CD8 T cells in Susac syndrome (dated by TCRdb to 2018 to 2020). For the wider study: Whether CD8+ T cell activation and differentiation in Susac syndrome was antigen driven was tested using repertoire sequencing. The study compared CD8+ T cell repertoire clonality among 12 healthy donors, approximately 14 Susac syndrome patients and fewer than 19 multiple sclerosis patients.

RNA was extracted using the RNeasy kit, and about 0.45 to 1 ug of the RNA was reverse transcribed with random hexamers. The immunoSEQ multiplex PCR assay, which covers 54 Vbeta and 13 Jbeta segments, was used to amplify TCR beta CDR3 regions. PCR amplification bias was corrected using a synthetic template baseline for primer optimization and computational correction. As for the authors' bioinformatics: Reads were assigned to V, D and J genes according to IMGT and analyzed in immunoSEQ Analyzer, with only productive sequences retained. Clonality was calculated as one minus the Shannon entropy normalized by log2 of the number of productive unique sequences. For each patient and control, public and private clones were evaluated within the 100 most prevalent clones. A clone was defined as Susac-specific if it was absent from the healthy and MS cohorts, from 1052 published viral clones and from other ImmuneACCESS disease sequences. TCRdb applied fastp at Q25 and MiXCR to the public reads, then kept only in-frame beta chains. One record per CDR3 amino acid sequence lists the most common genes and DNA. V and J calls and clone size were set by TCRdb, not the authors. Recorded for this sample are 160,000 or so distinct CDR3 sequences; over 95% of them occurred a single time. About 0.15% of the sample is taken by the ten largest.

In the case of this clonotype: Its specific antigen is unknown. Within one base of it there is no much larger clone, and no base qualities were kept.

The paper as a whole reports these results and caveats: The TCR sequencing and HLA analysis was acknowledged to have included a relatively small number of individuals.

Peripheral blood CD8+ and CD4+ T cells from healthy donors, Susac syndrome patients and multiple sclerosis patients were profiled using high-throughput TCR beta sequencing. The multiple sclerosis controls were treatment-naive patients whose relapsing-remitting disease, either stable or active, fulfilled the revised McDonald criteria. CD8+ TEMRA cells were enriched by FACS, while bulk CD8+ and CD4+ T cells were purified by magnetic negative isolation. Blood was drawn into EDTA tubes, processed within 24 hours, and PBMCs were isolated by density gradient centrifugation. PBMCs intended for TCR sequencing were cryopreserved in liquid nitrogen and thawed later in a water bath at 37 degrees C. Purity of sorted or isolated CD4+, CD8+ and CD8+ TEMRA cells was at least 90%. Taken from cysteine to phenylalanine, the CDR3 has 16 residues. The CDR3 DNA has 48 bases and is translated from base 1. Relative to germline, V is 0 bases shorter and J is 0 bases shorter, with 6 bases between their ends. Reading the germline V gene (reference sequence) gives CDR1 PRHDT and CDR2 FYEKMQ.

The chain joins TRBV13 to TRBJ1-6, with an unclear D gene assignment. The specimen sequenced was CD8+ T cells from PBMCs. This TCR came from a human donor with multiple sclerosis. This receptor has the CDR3 CASSLGRDSYNSPLHF. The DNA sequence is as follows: TGTGCCAGCAGCTTAGGCCGGGACTCCTATAATTCACCCCTCCACTTT. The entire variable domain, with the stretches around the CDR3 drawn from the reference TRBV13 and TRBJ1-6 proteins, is AAGVIQSPRHLIKEKRETATLKCYPIPRHDTVYWYQQGPGQDPQFLISFYEKMQSDKGSIPDRFSAQQFSDYHSELNMSSLELGDSALYFCASSLGRDSYNSPLHFGNGTRLTVT.